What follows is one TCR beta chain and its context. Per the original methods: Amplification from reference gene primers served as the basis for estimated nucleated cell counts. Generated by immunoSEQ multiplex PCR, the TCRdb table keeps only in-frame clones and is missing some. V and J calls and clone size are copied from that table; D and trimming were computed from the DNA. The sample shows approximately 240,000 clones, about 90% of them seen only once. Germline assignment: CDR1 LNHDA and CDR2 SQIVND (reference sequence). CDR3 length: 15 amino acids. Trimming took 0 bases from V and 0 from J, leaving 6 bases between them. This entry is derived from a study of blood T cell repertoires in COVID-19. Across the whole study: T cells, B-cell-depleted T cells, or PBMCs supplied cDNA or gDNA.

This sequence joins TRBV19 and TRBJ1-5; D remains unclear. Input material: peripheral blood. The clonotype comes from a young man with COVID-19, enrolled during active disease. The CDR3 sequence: CASSIDISSNQPQHF. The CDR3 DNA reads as TGTGCCAGTAGTATAGATATCAGTAGCAATCAGCCCCAGCATTTT.